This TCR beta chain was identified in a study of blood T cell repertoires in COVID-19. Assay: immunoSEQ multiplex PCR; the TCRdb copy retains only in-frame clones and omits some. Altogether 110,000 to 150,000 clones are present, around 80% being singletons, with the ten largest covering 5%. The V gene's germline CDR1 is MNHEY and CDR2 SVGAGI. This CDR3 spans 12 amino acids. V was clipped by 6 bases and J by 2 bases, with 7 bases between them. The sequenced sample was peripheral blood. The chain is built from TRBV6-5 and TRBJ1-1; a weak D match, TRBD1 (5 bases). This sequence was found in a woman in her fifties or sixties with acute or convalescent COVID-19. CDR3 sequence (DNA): TGTGCCAGCAGGGACATAAACACTGAAGCTTTCTTT. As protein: CASRDINTEAFF.